This TCR beta chain was identified during a study of siplizumab effects on memory and regulatory T cells. Study-level results: Assignment of a naive or memory phenotype failed for roughly 75-95% of the proliferating CD4+ or CD8+ clones. Siplizumab significantly brought down the alloreactive sequences that trace back to unstimulated CD4+ memory cells.

A remark on this clone: As yet, its antigen is unknown.

Some clones are missing from TCRdb's copy, which holds only in-frame ones; the method was immunoSEQ multiplex PCR. The top ten hold around 5% of the sample, which has roughly 75,000 clones, 85% to 95% seen once. The specimen was CD8+ T cells sorted from blood. The source of this sequence is a human donor in good health.

The CDR3 DNA is TGTGCCAGCAGCTACGGACAGGGAGCCCACGAGCAGTACTTC. Protein: CASSYGQGAHEQYF. The J gene is TRBJ2-7, the V gene TRBV13; 8 nucleotides match TRBD1. The length of the CDR3 is 14 residues. Per the germline V gene, CDR1 is PRHDT and CDR2 is FYEKMQ (reference sequence). V shed 4 bases and J 5 bases; nucleotides not matched to a gene: 7.